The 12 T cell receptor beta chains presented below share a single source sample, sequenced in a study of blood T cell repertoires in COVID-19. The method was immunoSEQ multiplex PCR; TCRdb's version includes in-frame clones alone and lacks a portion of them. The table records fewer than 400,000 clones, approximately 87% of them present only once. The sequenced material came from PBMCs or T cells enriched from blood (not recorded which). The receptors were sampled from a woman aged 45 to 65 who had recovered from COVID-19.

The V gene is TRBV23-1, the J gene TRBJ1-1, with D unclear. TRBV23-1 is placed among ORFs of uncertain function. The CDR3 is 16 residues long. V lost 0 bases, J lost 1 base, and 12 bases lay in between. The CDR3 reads CASSQSAVKRNTEAFF. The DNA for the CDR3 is TGCGCCAGCAGTCAATCGGCCGTGAAGCGGAACACTGAAGCTTTCTTT.

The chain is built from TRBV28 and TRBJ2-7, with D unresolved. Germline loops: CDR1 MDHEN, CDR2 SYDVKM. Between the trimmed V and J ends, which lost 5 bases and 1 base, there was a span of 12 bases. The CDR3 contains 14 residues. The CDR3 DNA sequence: TGTGCCAGCAGTCCCCCCGTACAGTCCTACGAGCAGTACTTC. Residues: CASSPPVQSYEQYF. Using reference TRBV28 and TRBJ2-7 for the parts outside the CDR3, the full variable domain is DVKVTQSSRYLVKRTGEKVFLECVQDMDHENMFWYRQDPGLGLRLIYFSYDVKMKEKGDIPEGYSVSREKKERFSLILESASTNQTSMYLCASSPPVQSYEQYFGPGTRLTVT.

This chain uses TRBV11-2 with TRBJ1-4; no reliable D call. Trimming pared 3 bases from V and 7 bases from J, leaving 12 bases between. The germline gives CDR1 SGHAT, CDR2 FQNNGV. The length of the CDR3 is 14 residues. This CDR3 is CASSFSVFGEKLFF. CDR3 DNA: TGTGCCAGCAGCTTTTCGGTATTCGGTGAAAAACTGTTTTTT.

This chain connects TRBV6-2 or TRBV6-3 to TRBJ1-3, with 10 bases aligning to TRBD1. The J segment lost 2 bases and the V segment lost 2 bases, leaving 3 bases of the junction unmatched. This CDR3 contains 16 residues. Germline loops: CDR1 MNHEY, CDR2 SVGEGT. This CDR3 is CASSYHGTGAGNTIYF. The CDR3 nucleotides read TGTGCCAGCAGTTACCACGGGACAGGGGCTGGAAACACCATATATTTT.

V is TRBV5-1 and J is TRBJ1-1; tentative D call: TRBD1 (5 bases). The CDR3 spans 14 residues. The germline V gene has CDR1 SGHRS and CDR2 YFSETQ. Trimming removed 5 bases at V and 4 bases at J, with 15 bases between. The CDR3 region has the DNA TGCGCCAGCAGGGTGGGGCAGGGAGGCACTGAAGCTTTCTTT. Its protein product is CASRVGQGGTEAFF.

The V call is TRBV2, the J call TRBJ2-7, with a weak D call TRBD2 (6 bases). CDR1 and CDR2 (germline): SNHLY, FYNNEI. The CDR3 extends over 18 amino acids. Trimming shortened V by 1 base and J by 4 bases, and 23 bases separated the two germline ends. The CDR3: CASSEGPGLGGKSYEQYF. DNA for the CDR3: TGTGCCAGCAGTGAAGGCCCGGGTCTGGGGGGAAAATCATACGAGCAGTACTTC.

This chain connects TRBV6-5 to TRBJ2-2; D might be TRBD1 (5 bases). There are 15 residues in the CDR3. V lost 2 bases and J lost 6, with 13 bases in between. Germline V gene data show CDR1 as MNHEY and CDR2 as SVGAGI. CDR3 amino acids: CASSYLGQGAGELFF. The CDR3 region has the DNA TGTGCCAGCAGTTACCTCGGGCAGGGCGCCGGGGAGCTGTTTTTT.

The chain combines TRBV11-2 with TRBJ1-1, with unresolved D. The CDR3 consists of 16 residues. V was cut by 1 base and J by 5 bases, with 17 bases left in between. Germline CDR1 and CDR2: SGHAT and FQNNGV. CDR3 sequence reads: CASSLALPAGRTEAFF. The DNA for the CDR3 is TGTGCCAGCAGCTTAGCCCTACCTGCAGGAAGAACTGAAGCTTTCTTT.

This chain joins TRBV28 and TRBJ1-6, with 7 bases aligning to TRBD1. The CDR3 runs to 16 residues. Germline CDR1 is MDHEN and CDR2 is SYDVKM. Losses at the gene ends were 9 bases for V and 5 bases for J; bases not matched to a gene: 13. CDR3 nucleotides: TGTGCCAGTAAAACGGGACAGAGGTTTAATAATTCACCCCTCCACTTT. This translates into CASKTGQRFNNSPLHF.

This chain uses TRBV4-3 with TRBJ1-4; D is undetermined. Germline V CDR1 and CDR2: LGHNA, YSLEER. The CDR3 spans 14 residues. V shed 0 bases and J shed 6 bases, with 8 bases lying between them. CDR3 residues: CASSQDPGDEKLFF. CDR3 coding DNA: TGCGCCAGCAGCCAAGATCCCGGGGATGAAAAACTGTTTTTT.

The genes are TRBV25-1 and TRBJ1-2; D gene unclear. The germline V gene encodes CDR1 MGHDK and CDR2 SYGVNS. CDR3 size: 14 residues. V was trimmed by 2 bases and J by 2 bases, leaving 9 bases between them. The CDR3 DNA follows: TGTGCCAGCAGTGAAGCGGTGCCCAACTATGGCTACACCTTC. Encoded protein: CASSEAVPNYGYTF.

The CDR3 reads CASSLGLLAGGTDTQYF. The CDR3, as DNA: TGCGCCAGCAGCTTGGGTCTACTAGCGGGGGGCACAGATACGCAGTATTTT. This sequence joins TRBV5-1 and TRBJ2-3, with 11 nucleotides matching TRBD2. The CDR3 runs to 17 residues. The V segment lost 0 bases and the J segment 1 base; nucleotides outside the gene matches: 4. Germline CDR1 SGHRS, CDR2 YFSETQ.